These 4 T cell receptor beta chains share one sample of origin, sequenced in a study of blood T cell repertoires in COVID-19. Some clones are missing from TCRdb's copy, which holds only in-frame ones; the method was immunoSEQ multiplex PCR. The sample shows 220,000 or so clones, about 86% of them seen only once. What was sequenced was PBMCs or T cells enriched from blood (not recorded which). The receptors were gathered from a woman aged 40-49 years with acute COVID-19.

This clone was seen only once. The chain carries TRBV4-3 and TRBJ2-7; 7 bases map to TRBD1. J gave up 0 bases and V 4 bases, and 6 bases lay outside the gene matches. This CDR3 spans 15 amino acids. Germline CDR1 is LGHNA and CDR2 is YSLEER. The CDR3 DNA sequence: TGCGCCAGCAGCCCTCCGGGACAGATCTCCTACGAGCAGTACTTC. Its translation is CASSPPGQISYEQYF.

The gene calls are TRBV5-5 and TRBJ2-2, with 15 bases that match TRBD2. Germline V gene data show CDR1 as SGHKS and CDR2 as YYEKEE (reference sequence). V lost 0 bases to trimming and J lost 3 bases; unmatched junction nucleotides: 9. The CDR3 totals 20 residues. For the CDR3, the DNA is TGTGCCAGCAGCTTGGATCCGGGACTAGCGGGGGGTTTGGACACCGGGGAGCTGTTTTTT. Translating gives CASSLDPGLAGGLDTGELFF.

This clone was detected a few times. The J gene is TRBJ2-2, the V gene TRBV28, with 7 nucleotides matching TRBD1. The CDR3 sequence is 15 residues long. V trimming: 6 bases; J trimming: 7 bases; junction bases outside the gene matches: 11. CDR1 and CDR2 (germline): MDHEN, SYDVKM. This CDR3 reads CASRVEGALNGELFF. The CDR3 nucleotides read TGTGCCAGCAGAGTAGAGGGGGCCTTGAACGGGGAGCTGTTTTTT.

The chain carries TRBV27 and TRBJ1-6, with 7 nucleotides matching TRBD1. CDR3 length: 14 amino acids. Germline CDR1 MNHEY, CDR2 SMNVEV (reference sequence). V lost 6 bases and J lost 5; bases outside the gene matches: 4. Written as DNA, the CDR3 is TGTGCCAGCAGCGCCCAGGGGGATAATTCACCCCTCCACTTT. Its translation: CASSAQGDNSPLHF.